This TCR beta chain comes out of a study of human T cells and chemical hapten exposure (dated by TCRdb to the early 2020s). Context from the whole study: For sensitization, 2% DPC in acetone was applied to an approximately 2 cm by approximately 2 cm area of upper inner arm skin. Most of the patients in the cohort were female, and the cohort covered alopecia areata with under or over 50% scalp involvement, alopecia totalis and alopecia universalis. Patch tests used Finn chambers with 0.01% DPC on the upper back, scored after 6 days by International Contact Dermatitis Research Group standards. This study followed changes in the peripheral blood TCR repertoire in vivo during primary and secondary sensitization of alopecia patients to the hapten diphenylcyclopropenone (DPC). Weekly therapeutic DPC doses were additionally applied to the scalp of patients throughout the roughly 23-week study period. For TCR sequencing, blood came from 25 to 35 alopecia patients at anywhere from one to four time points (pre-sensitization, 2, 6 and 24 weeks). The libraries were sequenced as a pool, and the TCR yield per sample differed mostly because of small variations in library volumes within the pool. Blood samples were taken from patients before sensitization (week 0) and at 2, 6 and about 24 weeks after DPC sensitization. Here is what the overall study found, with its caveats: No change with DPC sensitization was found in the number of TCRs above 1 in 1000 frequency, and no evidence of global repertoire structure alterations was found. Expanded TCRs formed significantly more large CDR3 similarity clusters than pre-sensitization or healthy control sets, consistent with antigen-driven responses. The number of PT1 expanded TCRs positively correlated with patch test score, significant at thresholds 8, 16 and 32 but not 4. Alopecia, a presumed autoimmune disease, was present in all patients, so the immune response of the patients might differ from that of healthy individuals. Repeated subsampling changed both the strength of the expansion versus patch-test correlation and the threshold at which that correlation became significant.

Taken with the paper, the label for time point translates to: patch test 2, 6 weeks after DPC sensitization. This specimen's treatment or condition label, per the study, means: therapeutic diphenylcyclopropenone sensitization with weekly scalp DPC. At every patch-test visit, the blood draw took place before the patch test was put on. Patients were considered eligible if aged 18 to 70, diagnosed with alopecia and deemed suitable for DPC therapy, and patients were excluded if pregnant. Total RNA was extracted from unfractionated whole blood collected in Tempus Blood RNA tubes. The library was generated by RACE. Sequencing was carried out with a NextSeq 500. Library preparation attached unique molecular identifiers to individual cDNA molecules for quantitative, reproducible TCR counting. For every blood RNA sample, sequencing covered both the TCR alpha and TCR beta chains. Regarding the original processing steps: The median number of TCRs per sample was roughly 98,000, ranging from 23,224 to 690,600. V, J and CDR3 annotation of the TCR reads was carried out using the Decombinator software suite. For PS versus PT1 abundance plots, all samples were subsampled to the same number of TCRs (28,000). Expanded TCRs were defined as absent before sensitization and observed at least eight times at the 2-week time point. TCRdb applied fastp at Q25 and MiXCR to the public reads, then kept only in-frame beta chains. Rows are combined by CDR3 protein, so each entry shows the most common genes and DNA. These V and J calls derive from TCRdb rather than the authors' analysis. The sample contains about 73,000 distinct CDR3 sequences, around 8.8% of them found a single time. 3% to 4.5% of the sample lies in the top ten.

As for this clonotype: Its antigen target is currently unknown. The input lacks base qualities; no much larger clone sits a single base away.

From the cysteine through the phenylalanine, the CDR3 covers 16 amino acids. Kept here is only the CDR3 DNA, which spans 48 bases and is read in frame from base 1. CDR1 and CDR2, looked up from the germline V gene, are LGHNA and YNFKEQ. V is shortened by 0 bases, J by 3 bases, and the region joining them spans 14 bases. The source of this sequence is a woman between 50 and 59 years old with alopecia areata. Some clones in this sample may be carry-over from other donors' samples. The sequence is built from TRBV4-2 and TRBJ1-1; perhaps TRBD1 is the D gene, with 6 bases matching. The sequenced sample was whole blood, obtained in connection with sensitization to the hapten diphenylcyclopropenone (DPC). The DNA sequence follows: TGTGCCAGCAGCCAAGAGTCCGGGGGCGCGGACACTGAAGCTTTCTTT. This translates into CASSQESGGADTEAFF.